A selection of T cell receptor beta chains follows, all from one sample in a study of blood T cells in healthy people across ages. Each CDR3 protein gets one entry after TCRdb re-called the 5' RACE reads with MiXCR. This sample has roughly 550,000 distinct CDR3 sequences; approximately 25% occur once, and the top ten carry roughly 9.4%. The data also belong to a second study, concerning T cells of mothers and their children.

The specimen was blood. The origin of the receptors is a boy aged 5 to 17 in good health. Both conserved end residues are part of each CDR3. Fields, in order: V gene, D gene, clone size, J gene, CDR3 DNA, CDR3 protein. A D gene is named only where the DNA matches it firmly. The size of a clone is reported for some rows only, either as once, few or many, or as a class for expanded clones.

V: TRBV28; D: TRBD1; size: NA; J: TRBJ1-5; DNA: TGTGCCAGCAGTCCAATTGGACAGGGCAGTGGCAATCAGCCCCAGCATTTT; CDR3: CASSPIGQGSGNQPQHF
V: TRBV28; D: NA; size: NA; J: TRBJ2-1; DNA: TGTGCCAGCAGTTCAGACGGGACGTCTCTCGATGAGCAGTTCTTC; CDR3: CASSSDGTSLDEQFF
V: TRBV28; D: TRBD2; size: NA; J: TRBJ2-1; DNA: TGTGCCAGCCTCCTCGGGACTAGCGGGAGGGATGAGCAGTTCTTC; CDR3: CASLLGTSGRDEQFF
V: TRBV9; D: TRBD2; size: NA; J: TRBJ2-5; DNA: TGTGCCAGCAGCGTATCCTCCCTAGCGGGAGCCCGGGAGACCCAGTACTTC; CDR3: CASSVSSLAGARETQYF
V: TRBV3-1; D: TRBD1; size: NA; J: TRBJ2-1; DNA: TGTGCCAGCAGCCAGGGACAGGACTCCTACAATGAGCAGTTCTTC; CDR3: CASSQGQDSYNEQFF
V: TRBV4-3; D: NA; size: many; J: TRBJ2-5; DNA: TGCGCCAGCAGCCAAGCCAGGCAGCAAGAGACCCAGTACTTC; CDR3: CASSQARQQETQYF
V: TRBV24-1; D: TRBD1; size: NA; J: TRBJ2-3; DNA: TGTGCCACCAGTGATTTTGAGTTGGGACAGGGGTACACAGATACGCAGTATTTT; CDR3: CATSDFELGQGYTDTQYF
V: TRBV28; D: NA; size: few; J: TRBJ1-4; DNA: TGTGCCAGCAGTCTTAACATAAACCGGACTAATGAAAAACTGTTTTTT; CDR3: CASSLNINRTNEKLFF
V: TRBV7-2; D: TRBD2; size: few; J: TRBJ2-5; DNA: TGTGCCAGCAGCACGACTAGCGCCCAAGAGACCCAGTACTTC; CDR3: CASSTTSAQETQYF
V: TRBV28; D: NA; size: NA; J: TRBJ2-5; DNA: TGTGCCAGCAGTTTTACAGAGGGGATGGGATTGGAGACCCAGTACTTC; CDR3: CASSFTEGMGLETQYF
V: TRBV14; D: NA; size: few; J: TRBJ2-3; DNA: TGTGCCAGCAGCCAAGTATGGCCCGGGCGAGATAGCACAGATACGCAGTATTTT; CDR3: CASSQVWPGRDSTDTQYF
V: TRBV7-9; D: TRBD2; size: NA; J: TRBJ2-3; DNA: TGTGCCAGCAGCCGCGGACTAGCAAAAGTATCAGATACGCAGTATTTT; CDR3: CASSRGLAKVSDTQYF
V: TRBV5-6; D: NA; size: few; J: TRBJ2-1; DNA: TGTGCCAGCAGCTTGGCCACCGGGACTTCAGACAATGAGCAGTTCTTC; CDR3: CASSLATGTSDNEQFF
V: TRBV29-1; D: TRBD1; size: NA; J: TRBJ2-1; DNA: TGCAGCGTTGTGGGACAGGGGGTTTGGGATGAGCAGTTCTTC; CDR3: CSVVGQGVWDEQFF
V: TRBV20-1; D: NA; size: NA; J: TRBJ2-3; DNA: TGCAGTGCTAGACTAGGATCAGATACGCAGTATTTT; CDR3: CSARLGSDTQYF
V: TRBV24-1; D: NA; size: once; J: TRBJ2-3; DNA: TGTGCCACCAGTGATCTACTAGGAAGTTCGCAGTATTTT; CDR3: CATSDLLGSSQYF
V: TRBV7-2; D: TRBD2; size: NA; J: TRBJ2-1; DNA: TGTGCCAGCAGCTTGACTAGCGGGAGAGCGGATGAGCAGTTCTTC; CDR3: CASSLTSGRADEQFF
V: TRBV6-5; D: NA; size: few; J: TRBJ1-6; DNA: TGTGCCAGCAGCCAGGACCCCATGAGGAGTTCACCCCTCCACTTT; CDR3: CASSQDPMRSSPLHF
V: TRBV20-1; D: TRBD2; size: few; J: TRBJ2-3; DNA: TGCAGTGCAGCTGGGGGGGCAGATACGCAGTATTTT; CDR3: CSAAGGADTQYF
V: TRBV5-1; D: NA; size: NA; J: TRBJ2-7; DNA: TGCGCCAGCAGCTTGGGGCCGGACATTTCCTACGAGCAGTACTTC; CDR3: CASSLGPDISYEQYF
V: TRBV29-1; D: NA; size: NA; J: TRBJ2-3; DNA: TGCAGCGGATCCGGGGGACAGACAGATACGCGGTATTTT; CDR3: CSGSGGQTDTRYF
V: TRBV24-1; D: NA; size: few; J: TRBJ1-5; DNA: TGTGCCACCACCGCCGGTAGCAATCAGCCCCAGCATTTT; CDR3: CATTAGSNQPQHF
V: TRBV5-6; D: NA; size: few; J: TRBJ1-1; DNA: TGTGCCAGCAGCTTGGAGCAGGTATATGAAGCTTTCTTT; CDR3: CASSLEQVYEAFF
V: TRBV12-3/TRBV12-4; D: TRBD2; size: few; J: TRBJ2-5; DNA: TGTGCCAGCAGCCCCTCGGGACTAGCGGGAGTAGGGGAGACCCAGTACTTC; CDR3: CASSPSGLAGVGETQYF
V: TRBV6-4; D: NA; size: few; J: TRBJ2-5; DNA: TGTGCCAGCAGTGACTTTGCCGGGACTGCTGAAGAGACCCAGTACTTC; CDR3: CASSDFAGTAEETQYF
V: TRBV12-3/TRBV12-4; D: NA; size: NA; J: TRBJ2-7; DNA: TGTGCCAGCAGTACCACGCCGGGACCATCCTACGAGCAGTACTTC; CDR3: CASSTTPGPSYEQYF
V: TRBV20-1; D: TRBD1; size: NA; J: TRBJ2-1; DNA: TGCAGTGCTAGTGAAGGGACAGGGAGCTACAATGAGCAGTTCTTC; CDR3: CSASEGTGSYNEQFF
V: TRBV6-1; D: TRBD1; size: NA; J: TRBJ1-4; DNA: TGTGCCAGCAGTGTCAGGGGGACTAATGAAAAACTGTTTTTT; CDR3: CASSVRGTNEKLFF
V: TRBV4-3; D: TRBD2; size: NA; J: TRBJ2-7; DNA: TGCGCCAGCAGCCAAGATGTGGGGACTAGTAGCTACGAGCAGTACTTC; CDR3: CASSQDVGTSSYEQYF
V: TRBV7-9; D: TRBD2; size: NA; J: TRBJ2-1; DNA: TGTGCCAGCAGCTTAGATAGCGGGAGCGCCTACAATGAGCAGTTCTTC; CDR3: CASSLDSGSAYNEQFF
V: TRBV20-1; D: TRBD2; size: NA; J: TRBJ2-1; DNA: TGCAGTGCTAGCGGAGGCGCGGGAGGCCCCTCCCACAATGAGCAGTTCTTC; CDR3: CSASGGAGGPSHNEQFF
V: TRBV4-2; D: NA; size: NA; J: TRBJ2-7; DNA: TGTGCCAGCAGCCAAGACTGGACAGAGGCCTACGAGCAGTACTTC; CDR3: CASSQDWTEAYEQYF
V: TRBV10-3; D: NA; size: NA; J: TRBJ2-5; DNA: TGTGCCTGGGGCTTCCAAGAGACCCAGTACTTC; CDR3: CAWGFQETQYF
V: TRBV20-1; D: NA; size: NA; J: TRBJ1-1; DNA: TGCAGTGCTAGCCTAGGGGTCACAACTGAAGCTTTCTTT; CDR3: CSASLGVTTEAFF
V: TRBV20-1; D: NA; size: NA; J: TRBJ2-7; DNA: TGCAGTGCTAGACCGACCGGGAACTCCTACGAGCAGTACTTC; CDR3: CSARPTGNSYEQYF
V: TRBV29-1; D: NA; size: NA; J: TRBJ2-1; DNA: TGCAGCGTTGTGGGCCCGAACTACAATGAGCAGTTCTTC; CDR3: CSVVGPNYNEQFF
V: TRBV4-3; D: NA; size: NA; J: TRBJ2-1; DNA: TGCGCCAGCAGCCACGATCCGGGACTCCGAAGTGAGCAGTTCTTC; CDR3: CASSHDPGLRSEQFF
V: TRBV13; D: NA; size: NA; J: TRBJ2-3; DNA: TGTGCCAGCAGCTTCGCCTGGGGTAGCGCAGATACGCAGTATTTT; CDR3: CASSFAWGSADTQYF
V: TRBV7-2; D: TRBD1; size: few; J: TRBJ2-5; DNA: TGTGCCAGCAGCTTTTTAACCAGGGGGATGGAGACCCAGTACTTC; CDR3: CASSFLTRGMETQYF
V: TRBV5-6; D: NA; size: NA; J: TRBJ2-4; DNA: TGTGCCAGCAGCTTGGCCCTTCAGGGAATAAACATTCAGTACTTC; CDR3: CASSLALQGINIQYF
V: TRBV27; D: NA; size: NA; J: TRBJ1-5; DNA: TGTGCCAGCCAGGGTTTGGGCAATCAGCCCCAGCATTTT; CDR3: CASQGLGNQPQHF
V: TRBV20-1; D: TRBD1; size: few; J: TRBJ1-2; DNA: TGCAGTGCTAGAGTTGGAACGAGACGGGGGACAGGGACCAGCTGGGCTAACTATGGCTACACCTTC; CDR3: CSARVGTRRGTGTSWANYGYTF
V: TRBV20-1; D: NA; size: NA; J: TRBJ2-3; DNA: TGCAGTGCTAGAGTTGCTAGCACAGATACGCAGTATTTT; CDR3: CSARVASTDTQYF
V: TRBV14; D: TRBD1; size: NA; J: TRBJ1-1; DNA: TGTGCCAGCAGCCGTTACAGGGGGCGTGGGGAAGCTTTCTTT; CDR3: CASSRYRGRGEAFF
V: TRBV9; D: NA; size: NA; J: TRBJ2-7; DNA: TGTGCCAGCAGCGTAGAGGGACTGGCCCTATACGAGCAGTACTTC; CDR3: CASSVEGLALYEQYF
V: TRBV12-3/TRBV12-4; D: TRBD1; size: NA; J: TRBJ1-4; DNA: TGTGCCAGCAGTAATTCCGGGACAGGGGGGTTCACTAATGAAAAACTGTTTTTT; CDR3: CASSNSGTGGFTNEKLFF
V: TRBV4-1; D: TRBD1; size: NA; J: TRBJ2-1; DNA: TGCGCCAGCTCTACGGACAGGAGCTCCTACAATGAGCAGTTCTTC; CDR3: CASSTDRSSYNEQFF
V: TRBV7-9; D: NA; size: few; J: TRBJ2-7; DNA: TGTGCCAGCAGCTCCCTGACAGGCGAGCAGTACTTC; CDR3: CASSSLTGEQYF
V: TRBV28; D: NA; size: NA; J: TRBJ1-1; DNA: TGTGCCAGCAGTTTCATGGAGTCCTACACTGAAGCTTTCTTT; CDR3: CASSFMESYTEAFF
V: TRBV28; D: NA; size: NA; J: TRBJ2-6; DNA: TGTGCCAGCAGTTCGCATTCTGGGGCCAACGTCCTGACTTTC; CDR3: CASSSHSGANVLTF
V: TRBV27; D: NA; size: few; J: TRBJ2-7; DNA: TGTGCCAGCAGCCCGGGAATCACCCTGTGGGACGAGCAGTACTTC; CDR3: CASSPGITLWDEQYF
V: TRBV3-1; D: NA; size: few; J: TRBJ2-7; DNA: TGTGCCAGCAGCCAAGTAAGACAGCCCTACGAGCAGTACTTC; CDR3: CASSQVRQPYEQYF
V: TRBV7-6; D: TRBD2; size: NA; J: TRBJ2-7; DNA: TGTGCCGGCAGCTCCCCCTTTAGCGGGGGGGCCTACGAGCAGTACTTC; CDR3: CAGSSPFSGGAYEQYF